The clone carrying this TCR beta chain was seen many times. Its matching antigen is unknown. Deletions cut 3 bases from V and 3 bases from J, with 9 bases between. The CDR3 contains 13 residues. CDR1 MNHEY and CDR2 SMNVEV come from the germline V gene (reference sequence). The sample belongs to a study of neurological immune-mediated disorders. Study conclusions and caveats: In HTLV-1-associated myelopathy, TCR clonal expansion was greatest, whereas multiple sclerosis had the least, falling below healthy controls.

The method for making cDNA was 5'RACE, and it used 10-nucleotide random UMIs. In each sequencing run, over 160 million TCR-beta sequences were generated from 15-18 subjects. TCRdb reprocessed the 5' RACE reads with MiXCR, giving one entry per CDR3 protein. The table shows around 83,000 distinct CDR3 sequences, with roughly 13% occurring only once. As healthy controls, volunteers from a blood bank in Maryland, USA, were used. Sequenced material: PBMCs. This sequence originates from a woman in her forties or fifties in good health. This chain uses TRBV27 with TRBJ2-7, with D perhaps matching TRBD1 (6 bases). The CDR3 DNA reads TGTGCCAGCAGTTTGATCAGGGGCTACGAGCAGTACTTC. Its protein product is CASSLIRGYEQYF.